This T cell receptor beta chain was recorded in a study of cytomegalovirus exposure and HLA in healthy donors. Note on this clone: Its target is unknown.

CDR3 size: 13 residues. Looked up from germline, CDR1 is PRHDT and CDR2 is FYEKMQ (reference sequence). Trimming took 5 bases from V and 7 from J, leaving 14 bases between them. Study-wide results and limits: The number of N-insertions in an Asian-associated ancestry cluster was reportedly below the roughly 660-donor mean in a later analysis. A later analysis linked a missense DCLRE1C variant to TCR beta V- and J-gene trimming. It was confirmed in vitro that a few of the CMV-associated chains were specific for CMV antigens.

PCR amplification relied on 60 Vbeta primers (plus 13 Jbeta primers). Some clones are missing from TCRdb's copy, which holds only in-frame ones; the method was immunoSEQ multiplex PCR. The sample holds 110,000 to 150,000 clones; around three quarters are singletons and the top ten take 1.5% to 2%. This clonotype was obtained from a woman between 40 and 50 years old in good health and CMV-seronegative. The rearrangement links TRBV13 to TRBJ1-1; D ambiguous. Sequences were obtained from PBMCs. The CDR3 region is CASSPGLGIEAFF. The CDR3 DNA is TGTGCCAGCAGCCCCGGACTCGGGATTGAAGCTTTCTTT.